This record concerns one T cell receptor (beta chain) sequence. What it recognizes is unknown. MiXCR, run by TCRdb on the 5' RACE reads, gives a single entry per CDR3 protein. The sample carries under 300,000 distinct CDR3 sequences, roughly 10% recorded once. This sample is part of a study of T-cell memory formation after mild COVID-19. The study, taken as a whole, reports: Day 15 to 85 contracting clones showed balanced CD4/CD8; later expanders leaned CD4+. Mainly CM and EM harbored the contracting CD4+ clones; mainly EMRA harbored the CD8+ ones. The pre-infection memory compartment contained some responding clones, suggesting cross-reactive memory joined.

The CDR3 is 16 amino acids. The germline V gene has CDR1 SEHNR and CDR2 FQNEAQ (reference sequence). The germline V and J ends were trimmed by 0 bases and 2 bases, with 11 bases remaining between them. The gene calls are TRBV7-9 and TRBJ1-3; no clear D gene. Sequencing was done on a sample of PBMCs or a T cell subset sorted from them (not recorded which). The receptor comes from a man aged 18 to 35 who had mild COVID-19 (a few samples of this study predate the infection). Cell type and time point are not known. CDR3 coding DNA: TGTGCCAGCAGCTTAGCGCTGGGAGGGACTGGAAACACCATATATTTT. Amino acid sequence: CASSLALGGTGNTIYF.